Following are 14 T cell receptor beta chains from one sample sequenced in a study of CD8+ T cells in alopecia areata. TCR sequencing used cDNA made by reverse transcription of extracted RNA. The protocol was immunoSEQ multiplex PCR, while the TCRdb copy is restricted to in-frame clones and leaves out a portion. This sample has about 23,000 clones, with 50% to 55% found just once. The sample consisted of NKG2D-high CD8+ T cells sorted from blood. All receptors come from a human donor with alopecia areata.

The gene calls are TRBV6-5 and TRBJ1-5; D not resolved. Trimming left V 5 bases short and J 9 bases short, with 11 bases between. The germline V gene encodes CDR1 MNHEY and CDR2 SVGAGI. This CDR3 has 12 amino acids. CDR3 residues: CASSPLNGPQHF. The CDR3 bases are TGTGCCAGCAGTCCCCTTAACGGGCCCCAGCATTTT.

This clone was found once. An end of the junction does not agree with germline; a read error may underlie this. This chain uses TRBV7-2 with TRBJ2-1, with 10 nucleotides matching TRBD2. Germline V gene data show CDR1 as SGHTA and CDR2 as FQGNSA. This CDR3 has 12 residues. As DNA, the CDR3 is TGTGCCAGCAGCTTAGTCCGAGCGGGAGGGGTCTTC. Amino acids: CASSLVRAGGVF.

The chain has TRBV28 and TRBJ2-7, with 7 bases lining up with TRBD1. J gave up 4 bases and V 6 bases, and 9 bases lay outside the gene matches. The CDR3 is 14 residues long. Germline V gives CDR1 MDHEN, CDR2 SYDVKM. CDR3 sequence: CASRYGTENYEQYF. CDR3 in DNA: TGTGCCAGCAGGTACGGGACAGAAAATTACGAGCAGTACTTC.

V is TRBV27 and J is TRBJ2-7, with 7 bases fitting TRBD2. The CDR3 has 16 residues. From germline, CDR1 is MNHEY and CDR2 SMNVEV (reference sequence). V trimming: 7 bases; J trimming: 2 bases; junction bases outside the gene matches: 14. The CDR3 loop is CASIPYSASGTYEQYF. As DNA, the CDR3 is TGTGCCAGCATACCATATAGTGCTAGCGGAACCTACGAGCAGTACTTC.

V and J are TRBV5-5 and TRBJ2-7, with 8 bases fitting TRBD1. This CDR3 is built from 14 residues. V was clipped by 3 bases and J by 2 bases; unmatched bases: 4. The germline gives CDR1 SGHKS, CDR2 YYEKEE (reference sequence). The CDR3 DNA follows: TGTGCCAGCAGCTGGACAGGGTCAACCTACGAGCAGTACTTC. Translation: CASSWTGSTYEQYF.

By share, this clone ranks as large. V usage is TRBV7-9 and J usage is TRBJ2-7; D not certain. The CDR3 length is 12 residues. Per the germline V gene, CDR1 is SEHNR and CDR2 is FQNEAQ (reference sequence). Trimming took 4 bases from V and 0 from J, leaving 4 bases between them. The DNA of the CDR3 is TGTGCCAGCAGCTGGAGCTCCTACGAGCAGTACTTC. Translated, it gives CASSWSSYEQYF. The full variable domain, its missing parts supplied by reference TRBV7-9 and TRBJ2-7, is DTGVSQNPRHKITKRGQNVTFRCDPISEHNRLYWYRQTLGQGPEFLTYFQNEAQLEKSRLLSDRFSAERPKGSFSTLEIQRTEQGDSAMYLCASSWSSYEQYFGPGTRLTVT.

This clone was seen ten or more times. The CDR3 loop is CASSYVAGALQETQYF. The CDR3 DNA is TGTGCCAGCAGTTACGTGGCAGGAGCGCTCCAAGAGACCCAGTACTTC. The rearrangement uses TRBV6-5 and TRBJ2-5; no clear D gene. Germline CDR1 is MNHEY and CDR2 is SVGAGI. V lost 2 bases and J 1 base, leaving 14 bases between the germline ends. The CDR3 length is 16 residues.

The rearrangement uses TRBV7-9 and TRBJ2-1, with TRBD2 matching over 10 bases. The J segment lost 3 bases and the V segment lost 5 bases, leaving 4 bases of the junction unmatched. The germline V gene encodes CDR1 SEHNR and CDR2 FQNEAQ (reference sequence). CDR3 length: 15 amino acids. In DNA form, the CDR3 reads TGTGCCAGCAGCCTTAGCGGGAGGCTCTACAATGAGCAGTTCTTC. It codes for CASSLSGRLYNEQFF.

The V gene is TRBV28, the J gene TRBJ2-7; unclear D gene. The V end lost 5 bases, the J end lost 0 bases, and 11 bases lay between the germline ends. Germline lookup yields CDR1 MDHEN and CDR2 SYDVKM. The CDR3 length is 14 residues. Written as DNA, the CDR3 is TGTGCCAGCAGTACTCCGAGATTCTCCTACGAGCAGTACTTC. It encodes CASSTPRFSYEQYF.

V gene TRBV28 combines with J gene TRBJ1-1; D gene uncertain. Trimming took 5 bases from V and 5 from J, leaving 15 bases between them. The germline V gene encodes CDR1 MDHEN and CDR2 SYDVKM. The CDR3 extends over 14 amino acids. DNA of the CDR3: TGTGCCAGCAGTGGTGGGGTGGGTCGTACTGAAGCTTTCTTT. It is translated as CASSGGVGRTEAFF.

This clone is medium-sized within its sample. V and J are TRBV28 and TRBJ2-7, with TRBD2 identical over 10 bases. CDR1 is MDHEN, CDR2 SYDVKM, per germline. There are 15 residues in the CDR3. Germline trimming cut 7 bases from V and 6 bases from J; bases unmatched to any gene: 12. For the CDR3, the DNA is TGTGCCAGCACTCTCCAGCGGGAGGGACAGAGCGAGCAGTACTTC. It yields the protein CASTLQREGQSEQYF.

This clone turned up a few times. The chain is built from TRBV13 and TRBJ2-1; tentative D call: TRBD2 (5 bases). This CDR3 comprises 12 residues. Germline CDR1 reads PRHDT; CDR2 reads FYEKMQ (reference sequence). The germline V and J ends were trimmed by 0 bases and 10 bases, with 7 bases remaining between them. The CDR3 here is CASSLGRGEQFF. CDR3 sequence (DNA): TGTGCCAGCAGCTTAGGCCGAGGGGAGCAGTTCTTC.

This chain connects TRBV7-9 to TRBJ2-5, with D perhaps TRBD2 (5 bases). This CDR3 has 14 amino acids. The V end was cut by 4 bases, the J end by 2 bases, with 11 bases between. CDR1 SEHNR and CDR2 FQNEAQ come from the germline V gene (reference sequence). The chain's CDR3 is CASSSRLSQETQYF. CDR3 coding DNA: TGTGCCAGCAGCTCACGACTATCACAAGAGACCCAGTACTTC.

The chain links TRBV28 to TRBJ2-1; D possibly corresponds to TRBD2 (6 bases). Germline V lookup: CDR1 MDHEN, CDR2 SYDVKM. This CDR3 has 11 amino acids. With 3 bases removed from V and 10 bases from J, the gap between germline ends came to 7 bases. The CDR3 DNA reads as TGTGCCAGCAGTTTGGCGGGGGAGCAGTTCTTC. This codes for CASSLAGEQFF.